Given below is one TCR beta chain in context. Its antigen has not been determined. The sequencer was an Illumina HiSeq 2000. 5'RACE template switching, by which a universal primer site and unique molecular identifiers were added, was used to make TCR beta cDNA libraries. Priming for cDNA synthesis came from the TCR beta constant segment, and two successive PCR amplification steps followed. On the authors' methods: MIGEC handled demultiplexing of the reads and grouping by UMI, while MiTCR was used to assemble and quantify clonotypes. To remove erroneous sequences, TCR cDNA sequences were retained only when supported by two or more reads. The tcR package was used for downstream repertoire analysis, and clonotypes were matched across fractions by CDR3 nucleotide sequence plus V segment. VDJmatch was used to annotate antigen specificity against VDJdb, with one amino acid substitution in CDR3 allowed. TCRdb reprocessed the sequencing reads and holds a single record per CDR3 protein sequence, with no DNA. The V and J calls were determined by TCRdb, not by the authors. The sample table gives roughly 160,000 distinct CDR3 sequences. The ten biggest clones cover roughly 20% of the sample.

This sample stems from a study of T cells expressing NK-cell markers (dated by TCRdb to 2018 to 2020). Regarding the complete study: Three sorted T-cell subsets (CD3+CD56+NKG2C+, CD3+CD56+NKG2C- and CD3+CD56-NKG2C+) from fewer than 10 donors had their TCR beta-chain repertoires profiled. Among the eight sequenced donors, only one was HCMV-seronegative, while the other seven were HCMV-seropositive. All eight donors whose samples were sequenced were randomly selected healthy volunteers, three of them men and five women. Illumina HiSeq 2000/2500, MiSeq or NextSeq was used to sequence libraries as 2 x 150 bp reads. What the research found in general, with its limitations: In roughly six donors, the dominant CD3+CD56+NKG2C+ clonotypes were among the top 10 CD8+ clonotypes and accounted for about 1.0-8% of CD8+ T cells. Whether the expanded NKG2C-expressing T cell clones were specific for HCMV antigens remained unclear. Those dominant clonotypes were again the most abundant among CD3+CD56-NKG2C+ cells in a handful of donors, at roughly 28.3-65%.

The CDR3 measures 13 amino acids from cysteine to phenylalanine. Only the protein sequence is given. According to the germline V gene, CDR1 reads SQVTM and CDR2 reads ANQGSEA. HCMV serostatus was determined by detecting HCMV-specific IgG in serum with a commercial ELISA kit. Ficoll density gradient centrifugation was used to isolate peripheral blood mononuclear cells from blood. The source of this sequence is a woman between 18 and 75 years old in good health. Sequences were obtained from blood T cells: a sorted CD56 or NKG2C T cell subset, CD4+ or CD8+ T cells, or bulk PBMC T cells (not recorded which). This chain is built from TRBV29-1 and TRBJ2-7; the D gene TCRdb calls, TRBD1, cannot be checked with no DNA. This receptor has the CDR3 CSVVAPKNYEQYF.